This paragraph covers one TCR beta chain sequence. The antigen is unknown. Investigators spread the genomic DNA of each subset evenly over several immunoSEQ plates. TCRdb's table, derived via immunoSEQ multiplex PCR, lists solely in-frame clones and lacks some. The repertoire holds 2.5 million or so clones, with approximately 94% as singletons. Memory CD4+ cells were the fraction left after CD45RA+ naive selection. The data originate from a study of shared clonotypes between healthy human individuals. Study findings and constraints: In general, naive subsets displayed greater estimated richness than memory subsets did.

The CDR3 length is 16 residues. Germline CDR1 reads KGHSH; CDR2 reads LQKENI. The trim removed 3 bases at V and 1 base at J, leaving 6 bases unmatched. The chain is built from TRBV18 and TRBJ2-3, with 8 positions matching TRBD1. This sequence originates from a man aged 18 to 30 in good health. The source material was naive CD4+ T cells sorted from blood. Noted subset: CD45RA+ positively selected. CDR3: CASSPQGALGTDTQYF. Here the CDR3 DNA reads TGTGCCAGCTCACCGCAGGGGGCACTTGGCACAGATACGCAGTATTTT.